Shown below are 2 T cell receptor beta chains from a single sample sequenced in a study of T cell responses to AZD1222 COVID-19 vaccine. Method: immunoSEQ multiplex PCR; TCRdb's copy keeps in-frame clones and lacks some. Here the sample spans 95,000 to 150,000 clones, around 83% being singletons. Sequencing used peripheral blood, obtained 28 days after the second AZD1222 dose. The receptors were gathered from an adult who received the AZD1222 COVID-19 vaccine.

This clone was observed once. The CDR3: CALGDRGRNEKLFF. In DNA, the CDR3 is TGTGCCCTAGGGGACAGGGGGCGAAATGAAAAACTGTTTTTT. The rearrangement joins TRBV6-5 to TRBJ1-4; 12 bases are shared with TRBD1. The CDR3 is made up of 14 amino acids. Germline CDR1 reads MNHEY; CDR2 reads SVGAGI. The V gene end was trimmed by 11 bases and the J gene end by 5 bases; junction bases not matched to a gene: 6.

This clone was recorded only once. The chain employs TRBV6-2 or TRBV6-3 and TRBJ1-2; TRBD1 agrees at 9 bases. The V segment lost 5 bases and the J segment 5 bases; nucleotides outside the gene matches: 6. CDR1 and CDR2 from the germline V gene are MNHEY and SVGEGT. This CDR3 contains 14 residues. DNA of the CDR3: TGTGCCAGCAGTGCCGGACAGGGGTTTTATGGCTACACCTTC. As protein: CASSAGQGFYGYTF.